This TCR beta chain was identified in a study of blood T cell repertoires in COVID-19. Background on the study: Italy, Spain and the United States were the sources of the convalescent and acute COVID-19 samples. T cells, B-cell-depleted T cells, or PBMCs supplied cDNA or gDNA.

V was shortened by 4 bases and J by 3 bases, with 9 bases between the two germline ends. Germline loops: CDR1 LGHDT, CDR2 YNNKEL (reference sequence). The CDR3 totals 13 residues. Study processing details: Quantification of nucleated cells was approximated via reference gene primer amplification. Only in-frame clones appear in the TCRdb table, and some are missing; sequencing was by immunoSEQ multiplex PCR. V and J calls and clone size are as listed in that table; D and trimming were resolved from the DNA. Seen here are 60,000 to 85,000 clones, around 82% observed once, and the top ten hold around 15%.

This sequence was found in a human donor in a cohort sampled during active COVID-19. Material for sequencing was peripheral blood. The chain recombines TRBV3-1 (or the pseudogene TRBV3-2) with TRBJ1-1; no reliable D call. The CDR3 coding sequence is TGTGCCAGCAGCCGAGTACGGGACACTGAAGCTTTCTTT. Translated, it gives CASSRVRDTEAFF.